Sequencing of this T cell receptor (beta chain) was carried out in a study of graft-versus-host responses after intestinal transplantation. Study-level information: Transplantation in recipients was multivisceral, liver-intestinal, or isolated intestinal. Anti-thymocyte globulin induction was given to all recipients, followed by tacrolimus and steroids for three to four years. Study-level findings and limits: The study associated peak circulating GvH clone levels with early post-transplant HvG declines. Allografts from individuals with graft-donor T cell macrochimerism displayed high graft-versus-host to host-versus-graft clonal ratios.

The CDR3 contains 13 residues. The germline V and J ends were trimmed by 2 bases and 1 base, with 8 bases remaining between them. In germline, CDR1 is GTSNPN, CDR2 SVGIG (reference sequence). Assay used: immunoSEQ multiplex PCR; TCRdb lists only in-frame clones, some missing. The sample lists about 97,000 clones; 92% were seen once. This clone was observed a few times. Its specificity is unknown. At the DNA level, this CDR3 is encoded by other sequences in the same sample as well. The sequence was obtained from a human donor who was the organ donor for an intestinal transplant. The sample in question was unstimulated CD8+ T cells sorted from spleen or lymph node cells, obtained before transplant. The J gene is TRBJ1-1, the V gene TRBV30, with unresolved D. In DNA form, the CDR3 reads TGTGCCTGGAGTCTAGGAGGGAACACTGAAGCTTTCTTT. As protein: CAWSLGGNTEAFF. The full variable domain, with the rest looked up from reference TRBV30 and TRBJ1-1, is SQTIHQWPATLVQPVGSPLSLECTVEGTSNPNLYWYRQAAGRGLQLLFYSVGIGQISSEVPQNLSASRPQDRQFILSSKKLLLSDSGFYLCAWSLGGNTEAFFGQGTRLTVV.